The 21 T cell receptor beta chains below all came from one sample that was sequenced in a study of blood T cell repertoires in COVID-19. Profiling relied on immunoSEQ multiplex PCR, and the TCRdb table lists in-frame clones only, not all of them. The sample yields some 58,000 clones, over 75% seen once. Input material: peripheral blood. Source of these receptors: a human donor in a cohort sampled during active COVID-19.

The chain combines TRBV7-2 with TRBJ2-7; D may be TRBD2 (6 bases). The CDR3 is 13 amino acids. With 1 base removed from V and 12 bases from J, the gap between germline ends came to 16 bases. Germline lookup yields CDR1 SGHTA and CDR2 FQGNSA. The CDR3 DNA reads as TGTGCCAGCAGCTTAGAGGGAGGCCGTGCGGTGTACTTC. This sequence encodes CASSLEGGRAVYF.

The CDR3: CASSVQGMNTEAFF. CDR3 DNA: TGTGCCAGCAGTGTTCAGGGTATGAACACTGAAGCTTTCTTT. The V and J genes are TRBV2 and TRBJ1-1; tentatively, D is TRBD1 (5 bases). Trimming left V 4 bases short and J 0 bases short, with 9 bases between. Germline V gene data show CDR1 as SNHLY and CDR2 as FYNNEI. There are 14 residues in the CDR3. Looking up the rest from reference TRBV2 and TRBJ1-1 gives the full variable domain: EPEVTQTPSHQVTQMGQEVILRCVPISNHLYFYWYRQILGQKVEFLVSFYNNEISEKSEIFDDQFSVERPDGSNFTLKIRSTKLEDSAMYFCASSVQGMNTEAFFGQGTRLTVV.

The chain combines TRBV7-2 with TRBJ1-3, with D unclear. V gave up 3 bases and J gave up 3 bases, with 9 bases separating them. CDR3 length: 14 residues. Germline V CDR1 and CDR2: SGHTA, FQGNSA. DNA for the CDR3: TGTGCCAGCAGCTTTGGGCCAGATGGAAACACCATATATTTT. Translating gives CASSFGPDGNTIYF. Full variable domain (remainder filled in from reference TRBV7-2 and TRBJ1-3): GAGVSQSPSNKVTEKGKDVELRCDPISGHTALYWYRQSLGQGLEFLIYFQGNSAPDKSGLPSDRFSAERTGGSVSTLTIQRTQQEDSAVYLCASSFGPDGNTIYFGEGSWLTVV.

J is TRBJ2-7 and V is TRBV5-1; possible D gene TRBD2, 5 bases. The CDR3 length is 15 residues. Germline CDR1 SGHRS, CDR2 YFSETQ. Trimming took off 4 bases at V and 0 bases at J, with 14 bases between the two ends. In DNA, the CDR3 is TGCGCCAGCAGCCCGCGGGCTGGAAGCTCCTACGAGCAGTACTTC. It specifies CASSPRAGSSYEQYF. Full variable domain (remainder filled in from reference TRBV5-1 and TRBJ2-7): KAGVTQTPRYLIKTRGQQVTLSCSPISGHRSVSWYQQTPGQGLQFLFEYFSETQRNKGNFPGRFSGRQFSNSRSEMNVSTLELGDSALYLCASSPRAGSSYEQYFGPGTRLTVT.

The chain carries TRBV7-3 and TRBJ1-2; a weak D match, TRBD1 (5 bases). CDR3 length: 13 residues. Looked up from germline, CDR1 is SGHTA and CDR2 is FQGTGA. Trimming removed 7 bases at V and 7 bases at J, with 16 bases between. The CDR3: CASTPGGIGGYTF. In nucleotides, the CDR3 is TGTGCCAGCACCCCCGGGGGGATAGGTGGCTACACCTTC.

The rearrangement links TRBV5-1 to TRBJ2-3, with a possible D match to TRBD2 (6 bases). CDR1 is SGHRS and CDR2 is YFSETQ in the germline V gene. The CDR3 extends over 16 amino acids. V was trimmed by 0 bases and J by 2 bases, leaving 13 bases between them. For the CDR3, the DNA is TGCGCCAGCAGCTTGGTGCCGGACTACCTCACAGATACGCAGTATTTT. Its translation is CASSLVPDYLTDTQYF.

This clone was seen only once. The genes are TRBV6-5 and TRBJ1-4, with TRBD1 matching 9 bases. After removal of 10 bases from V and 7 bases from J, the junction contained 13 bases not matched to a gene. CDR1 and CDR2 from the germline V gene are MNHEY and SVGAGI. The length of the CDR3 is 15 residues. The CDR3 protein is CATSTTGTGPEKLFF. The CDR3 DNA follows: TGTGCCACTTCCACTACCGGGACAGGGCCTGAAAAACTGTTTTTT.

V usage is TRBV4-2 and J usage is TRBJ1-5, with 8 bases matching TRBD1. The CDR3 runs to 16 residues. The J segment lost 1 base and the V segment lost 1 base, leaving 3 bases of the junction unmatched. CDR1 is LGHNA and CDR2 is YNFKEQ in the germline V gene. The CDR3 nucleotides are TGTGCCAGCAGCCAAGGACAGGGGTTCAGCAATCAGCCCCAGCATTTT. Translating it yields CASSQGQGFSNQPQHF.

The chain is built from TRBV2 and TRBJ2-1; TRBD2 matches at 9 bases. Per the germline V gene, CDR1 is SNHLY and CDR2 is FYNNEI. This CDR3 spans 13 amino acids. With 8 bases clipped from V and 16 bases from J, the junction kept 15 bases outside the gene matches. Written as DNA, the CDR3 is TGTGCCAGCCGGGAGGAGAGACTAGCGGCCCAATTCTTC. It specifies CASREERLAAQFF. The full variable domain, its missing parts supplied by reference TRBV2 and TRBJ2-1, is EPEVTQTPSHQVTQMGQEVILRCVPISNHLYFYWYRQILGQKVEFLVSFYNNEISEKSEIFDDQFSVERPDGSNFTLKIRSTKLEDSAMYFCASREERLAAQFFGPGTRLTVL.

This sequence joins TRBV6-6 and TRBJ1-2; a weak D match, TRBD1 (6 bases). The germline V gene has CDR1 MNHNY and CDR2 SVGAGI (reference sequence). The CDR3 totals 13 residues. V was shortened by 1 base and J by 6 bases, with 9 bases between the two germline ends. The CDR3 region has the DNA TGTGCCAGCAGTTACTTTGGGGGCGATGGCTACACCTTC. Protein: CASSYFGGDGYTF.

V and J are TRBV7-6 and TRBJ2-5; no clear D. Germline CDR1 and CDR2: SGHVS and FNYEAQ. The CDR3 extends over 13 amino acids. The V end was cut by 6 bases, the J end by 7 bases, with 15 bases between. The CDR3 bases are TGTGCCAGCAGTGGCGGAGAGCCCCGGACCCAGTACTTC. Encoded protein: CASSGGEPRTQYF. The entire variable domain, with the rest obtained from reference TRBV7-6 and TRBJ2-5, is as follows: GAGVSQSPRYKVTKRGQDVALRCDPISGHVSLYWYRQALGQGPEFLTYFNYEAQQDKSGLPNDRFSAERPEGSISTLTIQRTEQRDSAMYRCASSGGEPRTQYFGPGTRLLVL.

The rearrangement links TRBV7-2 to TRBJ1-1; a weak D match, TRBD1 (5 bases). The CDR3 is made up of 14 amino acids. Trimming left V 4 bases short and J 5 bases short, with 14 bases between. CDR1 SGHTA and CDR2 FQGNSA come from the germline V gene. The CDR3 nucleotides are TGTGCCAGCAGCTCCCCCCGGAGGGGAACTGAAGCTTTCTTT. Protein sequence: CASSSPRRGTEAFF.

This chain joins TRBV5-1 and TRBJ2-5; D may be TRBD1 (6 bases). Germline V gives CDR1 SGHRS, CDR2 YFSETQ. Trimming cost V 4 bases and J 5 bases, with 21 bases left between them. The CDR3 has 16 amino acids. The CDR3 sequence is CASSVQTGQRRETQYF. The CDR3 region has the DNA TGCGCCAGCAGCGTACAAACGGGACAACGAAGGGAGACCCAGTACTTC.

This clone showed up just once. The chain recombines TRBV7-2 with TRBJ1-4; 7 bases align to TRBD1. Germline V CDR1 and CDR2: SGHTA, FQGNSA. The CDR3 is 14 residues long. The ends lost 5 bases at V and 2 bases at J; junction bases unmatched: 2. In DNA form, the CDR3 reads TGTGCCAGCAGCCAGGGACAGACTAATGAAAAACTGTTTTTT. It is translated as CASSQGQTNEKLFF.

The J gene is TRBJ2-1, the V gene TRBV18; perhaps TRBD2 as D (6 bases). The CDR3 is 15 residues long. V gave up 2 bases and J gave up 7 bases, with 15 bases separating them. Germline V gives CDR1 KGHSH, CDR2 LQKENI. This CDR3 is CASSPGAGKRNEQFF. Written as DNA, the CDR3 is TGTGCCAGCTCACCAGGGGCGGGAAAACGGAATGAGCAGTTCTTC. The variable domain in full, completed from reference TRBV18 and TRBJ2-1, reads NAGVMQNPRHLVRRRGQEARLRCSPMKGHSHVYWYRQLPEEGLKFMVYLQKENIIDESGMPKERFSAEFPKEGPSILRIQQVVRGDSAAYFCASSPGAGKRNEQFFGPGTRLTVL.

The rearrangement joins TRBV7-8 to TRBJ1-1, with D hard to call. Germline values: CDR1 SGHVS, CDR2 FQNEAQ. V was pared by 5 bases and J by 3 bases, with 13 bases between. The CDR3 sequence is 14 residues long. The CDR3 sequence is CASSLNLLDTEAFF. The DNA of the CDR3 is TGTGCCAGCAGCCTCAACCTACTAGACACTGAAGCTTTCTTT.

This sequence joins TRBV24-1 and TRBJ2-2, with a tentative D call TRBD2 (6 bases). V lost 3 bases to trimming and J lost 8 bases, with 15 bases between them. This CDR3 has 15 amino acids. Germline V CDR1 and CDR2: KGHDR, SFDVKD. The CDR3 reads CATSDRGAGLGELFF. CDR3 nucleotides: TGTGCCACCAGTGATAGGGGAGCGGGCTTGGGGGAGCTGTTTTTT.

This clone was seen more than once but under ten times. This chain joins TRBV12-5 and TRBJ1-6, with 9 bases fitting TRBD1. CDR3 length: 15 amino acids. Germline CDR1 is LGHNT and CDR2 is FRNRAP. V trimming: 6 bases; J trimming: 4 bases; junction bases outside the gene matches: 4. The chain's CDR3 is CASGSGTGYNSPLHF. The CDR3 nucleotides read TGTGCTAGTGGATCCGGGACAGGGTATAATTCACCCCTCCACTTT.

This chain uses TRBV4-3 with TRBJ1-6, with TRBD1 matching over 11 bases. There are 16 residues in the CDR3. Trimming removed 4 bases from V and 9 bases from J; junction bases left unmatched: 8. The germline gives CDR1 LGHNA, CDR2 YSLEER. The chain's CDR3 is CASSLRWDRGFSPLHF. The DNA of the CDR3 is TGCGCCAGCAGCCTTAGGTGGGACAGGGGGTTTTCACCCCTCCACTTT.

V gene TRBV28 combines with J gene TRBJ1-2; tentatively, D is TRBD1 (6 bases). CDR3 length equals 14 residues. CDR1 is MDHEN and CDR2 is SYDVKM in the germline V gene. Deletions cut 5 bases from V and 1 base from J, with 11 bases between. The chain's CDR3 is CASSIRGVNYGYTF. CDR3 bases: TGTGCCAGCAGTATCAGGGGAGTTAACTATGGCTACACCTTC.

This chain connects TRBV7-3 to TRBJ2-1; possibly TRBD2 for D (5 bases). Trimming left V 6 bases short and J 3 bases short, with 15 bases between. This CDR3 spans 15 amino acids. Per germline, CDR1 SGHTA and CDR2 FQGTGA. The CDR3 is CASSPAPADYNEQFF. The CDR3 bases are TGTGCCAGCAGTCCCGCTCCAGCGGACTACAATGAGCAGTTCTTC.